Listed below are T cell receptor beta chains from one sample, sequenced in a study of blood T cell repertoires in COVID-19. Measured with immunoSEQ multiplex PCR; TCRdb has only the in-frame clones, and not every one. Of about 93,000 clones in the sample, 90% were seen once. The sequenced sample was peripheral blood. The receptor set was obtained from a human donor with active COVID-19. The donor label of this sample is uncertain. Each CDR3 is given with its conserved first and last residue. D genes are given only for firm matches. A clone size is listed for some rows: how often the clone was seen (once, few, many), or a class if it is expanded.

j_call clone_size d_call v_call cdr3_length cdr3_nt cdr3_aa
TRBJ1-1 . . TRBV6-2/TRBV6-3 14 TGTGCCAGCAGTTACTCGGGTCAGGGGACTGAAGCTTTCTTT CASSYSGQGTEAFF
TRBJ2-1 . TRBD2 TRBV6-5 15 TGTGCCAGCAGCTTGGCCGGGACTAAGTACAATGAGCAGTTCTTC CASSLAGTKYNEQFF
TRBJ1-2 . TRBD1 TRBV6-5 15 TGTGCCAGCAGTTACTCCGGGACAGGGACCTATGGCTACACCTTC CASSYSGTGTYGYTF
TRBJ2-1 . . TRBV6-5 13 TGTGCCAGCAGTTACCTAGAGCGCGATGAGCAGTTCTTC CASSYLERDEQFF
TRBJ2-7 . TRBD2 TRBV20-1 14 TGCAGTGCAAGTCGGGGGGGGGCCTCCTACGAGCAGTACTTC CSASRGGASYEQYF
TRBJ2-3 . TRBD2 TRBV11-2 16 TGTGCCAGCAGCACGGGGGGTATGTCCGTTCCAGATACGCAGTATTTT CASSTGGMSVPDTQYF
TRBJ1-1 . . TRBV7-3 18 TGTGCCAGCAGCTTAACTCCTACAGGGATCCTAAAGAACACTGAAGCTTTCTTT CASSLTPTGILKNTEAFF
TRBJ2-3 medium-sized TRBD1 TRBV2 13 TGTGCCAGCAGCGGACAGGGAATAGATACGCAGTATTTT CASSGQGIDTQYF
TRBJ1-2 . . TRBV5-5 12 TGTGCCAGCAGCTTGGCCGGGGGTGGCTACACCTTC CASSLAGGGYTF
TRBJ2-5 . TRBD1 TRBV7-2 14 TGTGCCAGCAGCTCTGCTGGACAGGGGGAGACCCAGTACTTC CASSSAGQGETQYF
TRBJ1-5 . . TRBV2 14 TGTGCCAGCAGCCCCTGGGCAGTTGATCAGCCCCAGCATTTT CASSPWAVDQPQHF
TRBJ1-4 . . TRBV28 12 TGTGCCAGCAGGGACAGCGGAAGGCAACTGTTTTTT CASRDSGRQLFF
TRBJ1-2 . . TRBV7-9 14 TGTGCCAGCAGCTACGAGACAGGTCTCTATGGCTACACCTTC CASSYETGLYGYTF
TRBJ2-7 . . TRBV13 14 TGTGCCAGCAGCCCGGTGGGGCAGGGCTACGAGCAGTACTTC CASSPVGQGYEQYF